This T cell receptor beta chain was retrieved from a study of shared clonotypes between healthy human individuals. Study observations and caveats: Around 4.7% was the fraction of naive CD4 clonotypes found shared across a few donors. Sorted-subset samples were not fully sequenced, rarefaction indicated.

TCRdb's copy holds only in-frame clones and misses some; the assay was immunoSEQ multiplex PCR. Of 2 million or so clones listed, approximately 95% are singletons. Details on this clone: Its antigen is as yet unknown.

Negatively enriched CD4+ T cells were divided by CD45RA into naive and memory. The CDR3 runs to 18 residues. The clonotype originates from a man aged 18 to 29 in good health. This chain joins TRBV21-1 and TRBJ2-3; no DNA check was done on the table's D call, TRBD2. TRBV21-1 has pseudogene status. Sequencing used naive CD4+ T cells sorted from blood. Subset noted: CD45RA+ positively selected. The CDR3 loop is CASSPRFLRGVSTDTQYF. In DNA form, the CDR3 reads TGTGCCAGCAGCCCACGGTTCCTCCGGGGAGTTAGCACAGATACGCAGTATTTT.